This T cell receptor (beta chain) was profiled in a study of blood T cells in healthy people across ages. Findings of the study overall: When one million T cells were used, diversity estimates were thought to be underestimates.

A second PCR, run for about 7 to 11 cycles, used a sample-barcoded 5' primer plus a J-beta primer mix. TCRdb itself ran the 5' RACE reads through MiXCR, one entry per CDR3 protein. The repertoire consists of some 1,800,000 distinct CDR3 sequences, with roughly two fifths occurring once and the leading ten covering about 21%. V was trimmed by 2 bases and J by 0 bases, leaving 13 bases between them. The CDR3 extends over 16 amino acids. Germline CDR1 reads MNHEY; CDR2 reads SVGEGT. A word on this clonotype: As yet, its antigen is unknown.

The sequenced sample was blood. V is TRBV6-2 or TRBV6-3 and J is TRBJ1-1, with D possibly TRBD1 on 5 matching bases. The sequence derives from a human donor in good health. The CDR3 sequence: CASSYDLQAMNTEAFF. The CDR3 nucleotides read TGTGCCAGCAGTTACGACCTACAGGCTATGAACACTGAAGCTTTCTTT.